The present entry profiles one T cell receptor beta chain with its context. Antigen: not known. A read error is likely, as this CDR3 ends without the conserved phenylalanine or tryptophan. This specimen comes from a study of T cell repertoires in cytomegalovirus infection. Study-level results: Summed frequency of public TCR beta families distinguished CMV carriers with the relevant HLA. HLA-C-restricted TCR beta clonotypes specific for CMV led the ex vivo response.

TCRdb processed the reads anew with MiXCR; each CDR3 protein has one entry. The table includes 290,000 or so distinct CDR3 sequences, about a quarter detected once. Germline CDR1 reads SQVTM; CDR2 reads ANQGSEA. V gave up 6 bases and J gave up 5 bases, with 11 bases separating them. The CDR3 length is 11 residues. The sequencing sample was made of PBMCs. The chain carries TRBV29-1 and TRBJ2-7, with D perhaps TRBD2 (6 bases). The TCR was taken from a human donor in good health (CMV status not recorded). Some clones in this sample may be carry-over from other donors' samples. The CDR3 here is CSVGSSNEQYL. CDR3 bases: TGCAGCGTCGGGAGTAGCAACGAGCAGTACCTC.